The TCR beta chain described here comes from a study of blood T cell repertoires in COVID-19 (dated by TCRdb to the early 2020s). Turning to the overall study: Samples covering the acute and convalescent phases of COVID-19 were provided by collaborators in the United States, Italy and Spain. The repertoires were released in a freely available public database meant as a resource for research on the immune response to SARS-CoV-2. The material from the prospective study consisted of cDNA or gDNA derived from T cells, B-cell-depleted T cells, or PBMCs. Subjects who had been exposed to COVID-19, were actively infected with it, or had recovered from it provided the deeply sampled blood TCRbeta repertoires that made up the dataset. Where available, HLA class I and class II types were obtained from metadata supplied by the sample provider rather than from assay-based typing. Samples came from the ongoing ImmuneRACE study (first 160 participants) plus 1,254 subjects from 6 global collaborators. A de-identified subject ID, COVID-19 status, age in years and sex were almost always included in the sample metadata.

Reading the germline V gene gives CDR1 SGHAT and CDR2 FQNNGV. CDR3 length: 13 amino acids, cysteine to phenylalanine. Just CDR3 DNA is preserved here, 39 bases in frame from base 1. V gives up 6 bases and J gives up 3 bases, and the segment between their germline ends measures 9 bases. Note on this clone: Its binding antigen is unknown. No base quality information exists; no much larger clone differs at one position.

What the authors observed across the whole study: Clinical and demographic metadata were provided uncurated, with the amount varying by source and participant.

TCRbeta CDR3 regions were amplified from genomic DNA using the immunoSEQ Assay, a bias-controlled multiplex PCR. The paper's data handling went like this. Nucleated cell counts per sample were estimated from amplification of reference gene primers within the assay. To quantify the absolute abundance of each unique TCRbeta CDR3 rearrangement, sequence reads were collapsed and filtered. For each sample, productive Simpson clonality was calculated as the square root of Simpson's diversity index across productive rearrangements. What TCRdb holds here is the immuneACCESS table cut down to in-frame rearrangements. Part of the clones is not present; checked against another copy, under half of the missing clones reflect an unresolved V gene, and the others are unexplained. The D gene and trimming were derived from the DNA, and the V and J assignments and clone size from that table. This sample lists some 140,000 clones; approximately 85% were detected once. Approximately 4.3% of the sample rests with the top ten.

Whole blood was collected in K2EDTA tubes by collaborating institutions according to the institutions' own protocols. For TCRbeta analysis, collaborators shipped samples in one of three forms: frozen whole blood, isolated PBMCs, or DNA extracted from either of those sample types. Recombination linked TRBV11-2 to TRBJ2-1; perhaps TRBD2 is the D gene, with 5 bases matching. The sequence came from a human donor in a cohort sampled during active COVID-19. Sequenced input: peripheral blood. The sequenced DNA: TGTGCCAGCAGACACGGAGGCTACAATGAGCAGTTCTTC. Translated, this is CASRHGGYNEQFF. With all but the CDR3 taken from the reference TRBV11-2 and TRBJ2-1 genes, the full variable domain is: EAGVAQSPRYKIIEKRQSVAFWCNPISGHATLYWYQQILGQGPKLLIQFQNNGVVDDSQLPKDRFSAERLKGVDSTLKIQPAKLEDSAVYLCASRHGGYNEQFFGPGTRLTVL.